This is a list of T cell receptor beta chains from one sample in a study of shared clonotypes between healthy human individuals. Produced via immunoSEQ multiplex PCR; TCRdb's table is partial and in-frame only. The table shows about 460,000 clones, with approximately 77% occurring only once. Sequences were obtained from PBMCs. These receptors all come from a middle-aged woman in good health. Some clones in this sample may be carry-over from other donors' samples. Both conserved end residues are part of each CDR3. Fields, in order: CDR3 protein, J gene, V gene, D gene. D genes are given only for firm matches.

cdr3_aa: CASSETGNDYEQYF; j_call: TRBJ2-7; v_call: TRBV7-2; d_call: TRBD1
cdr3_aa: CASSYSQGSQPQHF; j_call: TRBJ1-5; v_call: TRBV6-6; d_call: TRBD1
cdr3_aa: CASNEQGVYEQYF; j_call: TRBJ2-7; v_call: TRBV10-2; d_call: -
cdr3_aa: CSAREGETQYF; j_call: TRBJ2-5; v_call: TRBV20-1; d_call: -
cdr3_aa: CASSSRPTSGNNEQFF; j_call: TRBJ2-1; v_call: TRBV7-3; d_call: TRBD2
cdr3_aa: CASSPRDAAGNYGYTF; j_call: TRBJ1-2; v_call: TRBV27; d_call: -
cdr3_aa: CASSEYLPGTGNTIYF; j_call: TRBJ1-3; v_call: TRBV2; d_call: -
cdr3_aa: CASSLATTGELFF; j_call: TRBJ2-2; v_call: TRBV5-1; d_call: -
cdr3_aa: CASSQATRANYGYTF; j_call: TRBJ1-2; v_call: TRBV4-2; d_call: -
cdr3_aa: CASSLVKWGDWNTGELFF; j_call: TRBJ2-2; v_call: TRBV28; d_call: -
cdr3_aa: CASSLAQGSNQPQHF; j_call: TRBJ1-5; v_call: TRBV7-9; d_call: -
cdr3_aa: CASSLAIGADSTDTQYF; j_call: TRBJ2-3; v_call: TRBV5-1; d_call: -
cdr3_aa: CASSERRRSSYEQYF; j_call: TRBJ2-7; v_call: TRBV2; d_call: -
cdr3_aa: CASSLRLASYNEQFF; j_call: TRBJ2-1; v_call: TRBV27; d_call: TRBD2
cdr3_aa: CASSGGRHNQPQHF; j_call: TRBJ1-5; v_call: TRBV10-2; d_call: -
cdr3_aa: CASSSNGLPGDTQYF; j_call: TRBJ2-3; v_call: TRBV28; d_call: -
cdr3_aa: CAISESVVLPRGDTQYF; j_call: TRBJ2-3; v_call: TRBV10-3; d_call: TRBD2
cdr3_aa: CASSLGDANEKLFF; j_call: TRBJ1-4; v_call: TRBV5-4; d_call: -
cdr3_aa: CASSVDRGGYGYTF; j_call: TRBJ1-2; v_call: TRBV2; d_call: TRBD1
cdr3_aa: CAWSVQGGSWETQYF; j_call: TRBJ2-5; v_call: TRBV30; d_call: -
cdr3_aa: CASSQDPLRTSGRDGETQYF; j_call: TRBJ2-5; v_call: TRBV4-2; d_call: TRBD2
cdr3_aa: CASSLDPGGQGDQPQHF; j_call: TRBJ1-5; v_call: TRBV7-2; d_call: TRBD1
cdr3_aa: CASSLSGTIYEQYF; j_call: TRBJ2-7; v_call: TRBV28; d_call: -
cdr3_aa: CASSVRDRATGELFF; j_call: TRBJ2-2; v_call: TRBV9; d_call: -
cdr3_aa: CSATEGSYNEQFF; j_call: TRBJ2-1; v_call: TRBV29-1; d_call: -
cdr3_aa: CASSLVAGTNEKLFF; j_call: TRBJ1-4; v_call: TRBV7-6; d_call: -
cdr3_aa: CASSQVAGGPQTQYF; j_call: TRBJ2-5; v_call: TRBV4-1; d_call: TRBD2
cdr3_aa: CASSLGTVHEKLFF; j_call: TRBJ1-4; v_call: TRBV28; d_call: TRBD1
cdr3_aa: CAWSPPDLSYNEQFF; j_call: TRBJ2-1; v_call: TRBV30; d_call: -